This is a list of T cell receptor beta chains from one sample in a study of cytomegalovirus exposure and HLA in healthy donors. This table comes from immunoSEQ multiplex PCR, and its TCRdb copy is limited to in-frame clones, with some not included. Among 150,000 to 180,000 clones, about 80% were seen once, and the ten largest hold 9.5% to 15%. The sequencing sample was made of PBMCs. All receptors come from a man aged 25-40 years in good health and CMV-seropositive. The conserved cysteine and the conserved F or W are not part of the CDR3 here.

V	J	CDR3
TRBV18	.	ASSPMAGEGEQY
TRBV5-4	TRBJ2-2	ASSLGQGAMAGELF
TRBV7-2	TRBJ2-1	ASSLGQDNNEQF
TRBV9	TRBJ1-2	ASSVGSRAAGYT
TRBV28	TRBJ1-2	ASSSAGGRGHSNYGYT
TRBV7-2	TRBJ2-7	ASAEGRGYEQY
TRBV5-4	TRBJ2-2	ASSSPLTGLGELF
TRBV5-5	TRBJ2-5	ASSLSTSSETQY
TRBV28	TRBJ2-3	ASSLAESSTDTQY
TRBV15	TRBJ1-2	ATSRDIVPRRYGYT
TRBV5-1	TRBJ2-7	ASSSTGTGTYEQY
TRBV28	TRBJ1-1	ASSYTDLEAF
TRBV2	.	ASSRRVGLAGGLTYEQY
TRBV18	TRBJ2-1	ASSQPETSSYNEQF
TRBV4-2	TRBJ1-3	ASSQDATRGNTIY
TRBV7-9	TRBJ2-1	ASSWTQGGLGNEQF
TRBV19	TRBJ1-2	ASSIDLGQSYGYT
TRBV7-8	TRBJ2-2	ASSPQPTGELF
TRBV11-2	TRBJ2-1	ASSSLLAGANEQF
TRBV18	TRBJ1-2	ASSPGGDRVLYGYT
TRBV9	TRBJ2-1	ASSPTLAGAGYNEQF
TRBV14	TRBJ2-7	ASSDRLVYEQY
TRBV29-1	TRBJ2-5	SVGTGLQETQY
TRBV7-2	TRBJ2-2	ASSWDRGLTGELF
TRBV2	TRBJ2-7	ASIPGTSGTYEQY
TRBV11-3	TRBJ2-3	ASSSYTGADTQY
TRBV29-1	TRBJ2-7	SVEGTSGAYEQY
TRBV5-1	TRBJ2-5	ASSLADGGWETQY
TRBV23-1	.	ASSQNRVSHYEQY
TRBV30	TRBJ1-2	AWDGGLHYGYT
TRBV5-3	TRBJ1-2	ARSSRQSGGYT
TRBV2	TRBJ2-5	ASSAGTSQETQY
TRBV7-9	TRBJ1-4	ASSPPGATNEKLF
TRBV13	TRBJ2-1	ASSYGTGGSSYNEQF
TRBV7-9	TRBJ2-5	ASSRLGQETQY
TRBV28	TRBJ1-4	ASSGQGARKLF
TRBV2	TRBJ2-2	ASSSDSFSNTGELF
TRBV9	TRBJ1-2	ASSDPGTAANYGYT
TRBV6-1	TRBJ2-1	ASRTTGQGDEQF
TRBV4-1	TRBJ1-5	ASSPSGGRNQPQH
TRBV5-1	TRBJ2-1	ASSPRTSGRARNEQF
TRBV11-2	TRBJ2-5	ASSFFGTGELQETQY
TRBV10-1	TRBJ1-1	ASSESGVGTEAS
TRBV5-4	TRBJ2-5	ASSRKAGEETQY
TRBV28	TRBJ1-1	ASYAGFLHTEAF
TRBV5-1	TRBJ1-2	ASTRVSGGDYGYT
TRBV27	TRBJ1-1	ASSLTGGMNTEAF
TRBV5-1	TRBJ2-7	ASRAAVSYEQY
TRBV5-6	TRBJ1-1	ASSFRGTGNEAF
TRBV18	TRBJ2-2	ASSPLQSGELF
TRBV9	TRBJ2-3	ASSVGTVTDTQY
TRBV5-1	TRBJ1-1	ASSSATLTGAF